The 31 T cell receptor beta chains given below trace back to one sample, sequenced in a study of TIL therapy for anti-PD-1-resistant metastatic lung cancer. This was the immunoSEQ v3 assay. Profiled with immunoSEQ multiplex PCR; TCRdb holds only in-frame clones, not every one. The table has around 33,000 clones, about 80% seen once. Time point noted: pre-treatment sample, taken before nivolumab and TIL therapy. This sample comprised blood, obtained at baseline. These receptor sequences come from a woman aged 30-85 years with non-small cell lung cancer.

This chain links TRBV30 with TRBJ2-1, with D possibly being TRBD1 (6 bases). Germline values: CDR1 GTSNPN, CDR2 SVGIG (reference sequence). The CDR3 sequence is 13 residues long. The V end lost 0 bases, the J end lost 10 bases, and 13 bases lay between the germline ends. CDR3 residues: CAWSVHAGVEQFF. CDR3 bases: TGTGCCTGGAGTGTACACGCAGGGGTAGAGCAGTTCTTC.

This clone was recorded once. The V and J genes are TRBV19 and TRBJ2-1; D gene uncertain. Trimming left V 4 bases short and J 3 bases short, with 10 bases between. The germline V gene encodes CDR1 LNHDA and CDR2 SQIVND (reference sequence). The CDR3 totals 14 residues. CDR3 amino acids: CASSNFPNYNEQFF. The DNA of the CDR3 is TGTGCCAGTAGTAATTTCCCAAACTACAATGAGCAGTTCTTC.

The CDR3: CASRPGTGVTGELFF. The CDR3, as DNA: TGTGCCAGCAGACCCGGGACAGGAGTTACCGGGGAGCTGTTTTTT. The chain has TRBV14 and TRBJ2-2; 8 bases align to TRBD1. In germline, CDR1 is SGHDN, CDR2 FVKESK. After removal of 6 bases from V and 5 bases from J, the junction contained 8 bases not matched to a gene. This CDR3 region has 15 residues.

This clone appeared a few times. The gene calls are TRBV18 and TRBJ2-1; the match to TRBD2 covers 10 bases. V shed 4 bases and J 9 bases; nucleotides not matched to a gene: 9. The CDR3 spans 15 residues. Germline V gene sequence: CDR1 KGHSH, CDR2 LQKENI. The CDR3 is CASSLSGGVRGEQFF. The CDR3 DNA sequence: TGTGCCAGCTCACTCAGCGGGGGGGTTCGTGGTGAGCAGTTCTTC.

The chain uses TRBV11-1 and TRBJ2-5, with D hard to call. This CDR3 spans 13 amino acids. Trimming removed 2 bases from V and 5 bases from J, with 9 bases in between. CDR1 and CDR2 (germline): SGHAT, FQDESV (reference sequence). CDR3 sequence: CASSLNGFETQYF. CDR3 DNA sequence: TGTGCCAGCAGCTTAAACGGGTTCGAGACCCAGTACTTC.

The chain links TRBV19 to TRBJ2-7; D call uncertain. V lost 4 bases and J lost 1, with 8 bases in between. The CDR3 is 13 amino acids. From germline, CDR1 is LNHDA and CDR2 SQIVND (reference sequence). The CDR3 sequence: CASSRGGSYEQYF. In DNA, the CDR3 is TGTGCCAGTAGTAGAGGCGGATCCTACGAGCAGTACTTC.

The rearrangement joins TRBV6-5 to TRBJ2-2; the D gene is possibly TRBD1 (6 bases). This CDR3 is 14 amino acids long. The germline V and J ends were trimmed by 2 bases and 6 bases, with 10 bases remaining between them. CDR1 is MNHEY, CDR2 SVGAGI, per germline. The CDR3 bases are TGTGCCAGCAGTTACGACAGGTTAGCCGGGGAGCTGTTTTTT. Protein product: CASSYDRLAGELFF.

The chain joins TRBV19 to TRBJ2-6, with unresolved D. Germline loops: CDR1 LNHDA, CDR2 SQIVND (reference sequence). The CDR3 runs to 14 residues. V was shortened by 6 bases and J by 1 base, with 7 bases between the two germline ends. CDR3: CASSPGSGANVLTF. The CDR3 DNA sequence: TGTGCCAGTAGCCCCGGATCTGGGGCCAACGTCCTGACTTTC.

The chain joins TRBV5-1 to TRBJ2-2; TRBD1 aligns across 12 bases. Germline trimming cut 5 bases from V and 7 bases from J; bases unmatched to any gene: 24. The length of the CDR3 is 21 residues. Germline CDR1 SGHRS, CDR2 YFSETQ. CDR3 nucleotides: TGCGCCAGCAGGTTTAGCCGGCCGGGACAGGGGGCGCAAAGTGTCAACGGGGAGCTGTTTTTT. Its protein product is CASRFSRPGQGAQSVNGELFF.

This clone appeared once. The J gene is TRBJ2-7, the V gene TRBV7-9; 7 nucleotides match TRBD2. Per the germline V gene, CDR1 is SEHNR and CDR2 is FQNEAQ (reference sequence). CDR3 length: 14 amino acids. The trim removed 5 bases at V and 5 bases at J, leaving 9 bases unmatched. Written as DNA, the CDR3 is TGTGCCAGCAGCCAATCGGGACTATTCAACGAGCAGTACTTC. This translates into CASSQSGLFNEQYF.

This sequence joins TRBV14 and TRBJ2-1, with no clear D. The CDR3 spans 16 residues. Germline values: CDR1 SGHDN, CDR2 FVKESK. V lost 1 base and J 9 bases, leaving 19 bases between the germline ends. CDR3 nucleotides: TGTGCCAGCAGCCAAGTTACAGCAGGCACGCGTAGTGAGCAGTTCTTC. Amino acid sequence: CASSQVTAGTRSEQFF.

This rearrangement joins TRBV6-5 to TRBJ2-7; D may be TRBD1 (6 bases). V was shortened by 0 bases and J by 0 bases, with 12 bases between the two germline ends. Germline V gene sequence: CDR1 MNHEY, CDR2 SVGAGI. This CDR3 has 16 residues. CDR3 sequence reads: CASSYSTGPFSYEQYF. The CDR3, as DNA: TGTGCCAGCAGTTACTCTACAGGGCCCTTCTCCTACGAGCAGTACTTC.

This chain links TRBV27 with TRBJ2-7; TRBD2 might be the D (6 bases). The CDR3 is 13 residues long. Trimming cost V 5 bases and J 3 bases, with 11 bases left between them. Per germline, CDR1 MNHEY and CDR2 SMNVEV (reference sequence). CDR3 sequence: CASSRYSGYEQYF. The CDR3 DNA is TGTGCCAGCAGTCGATATAGCGGCTACGAGCAGTACTTC.

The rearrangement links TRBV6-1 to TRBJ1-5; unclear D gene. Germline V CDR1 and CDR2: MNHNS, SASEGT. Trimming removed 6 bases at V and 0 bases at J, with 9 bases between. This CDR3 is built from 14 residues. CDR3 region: CASSAGISNQPQHF. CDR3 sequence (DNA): TGTGCCAGCAGCGCGGGGATTAGCAATCAGCCCCAGCATTTT.

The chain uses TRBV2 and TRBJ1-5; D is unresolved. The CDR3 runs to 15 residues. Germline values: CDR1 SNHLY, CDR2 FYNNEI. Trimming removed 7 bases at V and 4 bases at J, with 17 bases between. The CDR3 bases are TGTGCCAGCACTCTACACCGAGGCCAAAATCAGCCCCAGCATTTT. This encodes CASTLHRGQNQPQHF. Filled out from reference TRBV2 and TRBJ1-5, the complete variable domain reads EPEVTQTPSHQVTQMGQEVILRCVPISNHLYFYWYRQILGQKVEFLVSFYNNEISEKSEIFDDQFSVERPDGSNFTLKIRSTKLEDSAMYFCASTLHRGQNQPQHFGDGTRLSIL.

In nucleotides, the CDR3 is TGTGCCAGCAGGTCCGGGAACCTAGGGGTCCTAAACTATGGCTACACCTTC. Translation gives CASRSGNLGVLNYGYTF. The V call is TRBV2, the J call TRBJ1-2, with D perhaps matching TRBD1 (5 bases). V lost 6 bases, J lost 2 bases, and 22 bases lay in between. Germline CDR1 reads SNHLY; CDR2 reads FYNNEI. This CDR3 is 17 amino acids long. The variable domain in full, completed from reference TRBV2 and TRBJ1-2, reads EPEVTQTPSHQVTQMGQEVILRCVPISNHLYFYWYRQILGQKVEFLVSFYNNEISEKSEIFDDQFSVERPDGSNFTLKIRSTKLEDSAMYFCASRSGNLGVLNYGYTFGSGTRLTVV.

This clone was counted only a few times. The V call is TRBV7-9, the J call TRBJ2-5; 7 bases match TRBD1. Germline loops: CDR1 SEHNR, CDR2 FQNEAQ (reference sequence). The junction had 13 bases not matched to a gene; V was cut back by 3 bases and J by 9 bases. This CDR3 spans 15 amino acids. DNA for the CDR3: TGTGCCAGCAGCTTTCTAGGACAGGCTCGAGGGGCCCAGTACTTC. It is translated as CASSFLGQARGAQYF.

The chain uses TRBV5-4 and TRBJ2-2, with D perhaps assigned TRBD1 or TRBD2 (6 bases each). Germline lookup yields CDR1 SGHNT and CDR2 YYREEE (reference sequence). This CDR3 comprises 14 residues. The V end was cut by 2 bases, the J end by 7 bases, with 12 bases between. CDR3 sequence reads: CASSFGGGVGELFF. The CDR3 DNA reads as TGTGCCAGCAGCTTCGGGGGCGGGGTCGGGGAGCTGTTTTTT.

The CDR3 DNA reads TGTGCCTGGAGTTTCGGGAGCTCCTACAATGAGCAGTTCTTC. Protein product: CAWSFGSSYNEQFF. This chain links TRBV30 with TRBJ2-1, with D tentatively TRBD2 (6 bases). V lost 2 bases to trimming and J lost 0 bases, with 8 bases between them. This CDR3 is built from 14 residues. From germline, CDR1 is GTSNPN and CDR2 SVGIG (reference sequence).

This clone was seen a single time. The CDR3 is CASSWGTGANVLTF. The CDR3 DNA is TGTGCCAGCAGCTGGGGAACTGGGGCCAACGTCCTGACTTTC. This chain links TRBV5-5 with TRBJ2-6; D not resolved. The CDR3 spans 14 residues. Germline loops: CDR1 SGHKS, CDR2 YYEKEE (reference sequence). V was shortened by 3 bases and J by 2 bases, with 6 bases between the two germline ends.

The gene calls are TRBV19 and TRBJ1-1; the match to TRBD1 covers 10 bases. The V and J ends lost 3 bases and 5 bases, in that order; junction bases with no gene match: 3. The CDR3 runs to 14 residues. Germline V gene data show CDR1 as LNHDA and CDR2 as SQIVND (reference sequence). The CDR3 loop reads CASSIEDRGTEAFF. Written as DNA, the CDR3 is TGTGCCAGTAGTATCGAGGACAGGGGGACTGAAGCTTTCTTT. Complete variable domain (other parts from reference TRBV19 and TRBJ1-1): DGGITQSPKYLFRKEGQNVTLSCEQNLNHDAMYWYRQDPGQGLRLIYYSQIVNDFQKGDIAEGYSVSREKKESFPLTVTSAQKNPTAFYLCASSIEDRGTEAFFGQGTRLTVV.

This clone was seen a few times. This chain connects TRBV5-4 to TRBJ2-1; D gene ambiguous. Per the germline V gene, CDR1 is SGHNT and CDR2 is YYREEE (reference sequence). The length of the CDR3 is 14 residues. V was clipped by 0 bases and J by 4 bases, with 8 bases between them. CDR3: CASSLAGSYNEQFF. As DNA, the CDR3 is TGTGCCAGCAGCTTGGCGGGTTCTTACAATGAGCAGTTCTTC. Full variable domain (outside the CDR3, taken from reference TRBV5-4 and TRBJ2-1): ETGVTQSPTHLIKTRGQQVTLRCSSQSGHNTVSWYQQALGQGPQFIFQYYREEENGRGNFPPRFSGLQFPNYSSELNVNALELDDSALYLCASSLAGSYNEQFFGPGTRLTVL.

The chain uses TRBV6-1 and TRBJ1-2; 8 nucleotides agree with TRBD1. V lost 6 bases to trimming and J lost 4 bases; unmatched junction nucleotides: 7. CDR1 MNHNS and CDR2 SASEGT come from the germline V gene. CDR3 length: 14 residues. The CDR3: CASRLAGTGYGYTF. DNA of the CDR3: TGTGCCAGCAGGCTAGCCGGGACAGGCTATGGCTACACCTTC.

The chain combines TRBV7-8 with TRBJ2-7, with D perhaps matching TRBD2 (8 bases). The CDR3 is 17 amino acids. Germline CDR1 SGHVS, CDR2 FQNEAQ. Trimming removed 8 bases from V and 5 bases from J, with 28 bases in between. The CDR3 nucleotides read TGTGCCAGCTTGCAGGGGGTTCGCGGCGGGAGGTTCCACGAGCAGTACTTC. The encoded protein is CASLQGVRGGRFHEQYF.

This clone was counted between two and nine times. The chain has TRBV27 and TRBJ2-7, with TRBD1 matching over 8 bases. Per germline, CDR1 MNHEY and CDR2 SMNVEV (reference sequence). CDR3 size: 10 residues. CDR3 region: CASRVPGGGV. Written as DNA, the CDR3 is TGTGCCAGCAGGGTACCAGGGGGCGGAGTC.

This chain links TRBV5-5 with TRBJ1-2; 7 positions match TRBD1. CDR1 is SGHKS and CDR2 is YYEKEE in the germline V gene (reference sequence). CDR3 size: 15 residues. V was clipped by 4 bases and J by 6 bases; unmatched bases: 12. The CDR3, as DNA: TGTGCCAGCAGCCCGGGGGGACAGATCCCTCATGGCTACACCTTC. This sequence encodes CASSPGGQIPHGYTF.

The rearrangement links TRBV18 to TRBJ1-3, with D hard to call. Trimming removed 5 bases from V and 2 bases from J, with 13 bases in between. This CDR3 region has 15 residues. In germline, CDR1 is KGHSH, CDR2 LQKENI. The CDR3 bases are TGTGCCAGCTCAATCACCACCCAGACTGGAAACACCATATATTTT. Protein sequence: CASSITTQTGNTIYF. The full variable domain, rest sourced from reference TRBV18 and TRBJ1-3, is NAGVMQNPRHLVRRRGQEARLRCSPMKGHSHVYWYRQLPEEGLKFMVYLQKENIIDESGMPKERFSAEFPKEGPSILRIQQVVRGDSAAYFCASSITTQTGNTIYFGEGSWLTVV.

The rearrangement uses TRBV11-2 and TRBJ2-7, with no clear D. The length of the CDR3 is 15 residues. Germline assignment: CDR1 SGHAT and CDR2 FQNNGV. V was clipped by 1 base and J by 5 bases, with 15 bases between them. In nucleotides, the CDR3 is TGTGCCAGCAGCTTAGCTTGGGCAGCTCCCAACGAGCAGTACTTC. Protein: CASSLAWAAPNEQYF.

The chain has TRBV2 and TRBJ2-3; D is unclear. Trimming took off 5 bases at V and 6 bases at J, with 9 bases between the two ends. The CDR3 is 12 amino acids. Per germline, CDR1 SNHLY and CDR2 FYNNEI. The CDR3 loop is CASSPFFDTQYF. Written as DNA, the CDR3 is TGTGCCAGCAGTCCTTTTTTTGATACGCAGTATTTT.

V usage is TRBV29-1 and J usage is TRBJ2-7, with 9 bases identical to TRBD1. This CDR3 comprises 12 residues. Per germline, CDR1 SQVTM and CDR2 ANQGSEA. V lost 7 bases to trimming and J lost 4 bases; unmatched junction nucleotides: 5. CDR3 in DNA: TGCAGCGCCCGGGACAGGGTTTACGAGCAGTACTTC. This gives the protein CSARDRVYEQYF.

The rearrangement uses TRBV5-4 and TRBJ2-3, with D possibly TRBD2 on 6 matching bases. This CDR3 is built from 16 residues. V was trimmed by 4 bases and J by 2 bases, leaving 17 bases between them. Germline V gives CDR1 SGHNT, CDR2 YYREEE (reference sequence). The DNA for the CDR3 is TGTGCCAGCAGCACGGGGGAGCGCTCCCTCACAGATACGCAGTATTTT. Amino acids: CASSTGERSLTDTQYF.